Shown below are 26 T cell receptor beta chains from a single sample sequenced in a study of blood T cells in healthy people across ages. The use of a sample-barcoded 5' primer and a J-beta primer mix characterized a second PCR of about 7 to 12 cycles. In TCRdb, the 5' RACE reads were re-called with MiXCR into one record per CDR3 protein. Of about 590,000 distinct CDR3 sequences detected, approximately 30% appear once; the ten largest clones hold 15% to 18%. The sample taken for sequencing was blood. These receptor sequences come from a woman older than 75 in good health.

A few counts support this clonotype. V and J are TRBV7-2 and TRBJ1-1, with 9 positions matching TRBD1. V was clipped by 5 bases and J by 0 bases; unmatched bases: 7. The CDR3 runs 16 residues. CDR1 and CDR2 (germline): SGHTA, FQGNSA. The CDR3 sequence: CASSPRTGVMNTEAFF. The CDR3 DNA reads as TGTGCCAGCAGCCCACGGACAGGGGTGATGAACACTGAAGCTTTCTTT.

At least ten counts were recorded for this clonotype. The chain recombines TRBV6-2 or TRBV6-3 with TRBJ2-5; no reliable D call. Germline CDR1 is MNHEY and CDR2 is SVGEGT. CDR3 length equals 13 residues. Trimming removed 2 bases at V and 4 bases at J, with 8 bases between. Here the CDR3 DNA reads TGTGCCAGCAGTTACGGTTTTCGAGAGACCCAGTACTTC. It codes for CASSYGFRETQYF.

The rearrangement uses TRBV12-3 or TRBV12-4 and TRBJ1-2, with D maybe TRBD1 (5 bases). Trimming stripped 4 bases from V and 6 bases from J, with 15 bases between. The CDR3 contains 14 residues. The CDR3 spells CASSSSDGGDGYTF. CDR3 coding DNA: TGTGCCAGCAGTTCCTCGGACGGGGGAGATGGCTACACCTTC.

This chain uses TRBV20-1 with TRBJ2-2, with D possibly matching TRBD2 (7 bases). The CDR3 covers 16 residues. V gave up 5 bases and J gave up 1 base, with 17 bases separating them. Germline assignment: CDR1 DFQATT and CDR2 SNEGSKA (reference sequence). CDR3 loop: CSASAQGRENTGELFF. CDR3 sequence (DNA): TGCAGTGCTTCCGCTCAGGGGAGGGAGAACACCGGGGAGCTGTTTTTT.

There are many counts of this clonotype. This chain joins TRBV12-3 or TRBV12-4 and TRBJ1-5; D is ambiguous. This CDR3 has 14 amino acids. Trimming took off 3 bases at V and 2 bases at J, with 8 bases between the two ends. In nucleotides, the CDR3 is TGTGCCAGCAGTTTGCTAGGACGCAATCAGCCCCAGCATTTT. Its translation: CASSLLGRNQPQHF.

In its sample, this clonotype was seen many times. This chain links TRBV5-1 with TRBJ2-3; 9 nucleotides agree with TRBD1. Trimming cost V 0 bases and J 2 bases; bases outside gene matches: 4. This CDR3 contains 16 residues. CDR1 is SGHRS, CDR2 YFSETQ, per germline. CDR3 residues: CASSLVGTGNTDTQYF. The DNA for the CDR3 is TGCGCCAGCAGCTTGGTCGGGACAGGGAACACAGATACGCAGTATTTT.

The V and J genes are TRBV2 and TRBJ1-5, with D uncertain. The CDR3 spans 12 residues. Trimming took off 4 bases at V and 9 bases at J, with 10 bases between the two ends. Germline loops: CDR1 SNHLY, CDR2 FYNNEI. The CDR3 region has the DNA TGTGCCAGCAGTGGACGCAAAGGGCCCCAGCATTTT. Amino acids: CASSGRKGPQHF.

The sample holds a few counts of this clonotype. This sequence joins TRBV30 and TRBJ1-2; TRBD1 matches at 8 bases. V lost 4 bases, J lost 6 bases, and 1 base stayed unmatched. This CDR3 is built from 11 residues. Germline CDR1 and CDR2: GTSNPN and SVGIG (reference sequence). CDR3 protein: CAWTGGDGYTF. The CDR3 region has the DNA TGTGCCTGGACAGGGGGCGATGGCTACACCTTC.

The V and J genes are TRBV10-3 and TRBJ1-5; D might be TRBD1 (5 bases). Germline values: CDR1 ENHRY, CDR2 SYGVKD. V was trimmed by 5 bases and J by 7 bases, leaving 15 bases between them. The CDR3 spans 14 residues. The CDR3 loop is CAISIDGGVQPQHF. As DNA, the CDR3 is TGTGCCATCAGTATCGACGGGGGAGTACAGCCCCAGCATTTT.

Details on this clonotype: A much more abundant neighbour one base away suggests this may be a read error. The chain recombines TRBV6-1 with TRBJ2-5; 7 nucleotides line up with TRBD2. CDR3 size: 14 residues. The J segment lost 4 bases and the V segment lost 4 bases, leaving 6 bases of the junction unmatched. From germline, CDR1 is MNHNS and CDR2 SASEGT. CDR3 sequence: CASSGGGRLETQYF. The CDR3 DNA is TGTGCCAGCAGTGGGGGGGGGAGACTAGAGACCCAGTACTTC.

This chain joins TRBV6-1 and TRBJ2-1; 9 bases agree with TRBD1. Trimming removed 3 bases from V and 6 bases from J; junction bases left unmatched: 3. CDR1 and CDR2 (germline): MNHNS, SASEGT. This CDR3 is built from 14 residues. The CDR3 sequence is CASSEQTGGNEQFF. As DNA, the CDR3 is TGTGCCAGCAGTGAGCAGACAGGGGGCAATGAGCAGTTCTTC.

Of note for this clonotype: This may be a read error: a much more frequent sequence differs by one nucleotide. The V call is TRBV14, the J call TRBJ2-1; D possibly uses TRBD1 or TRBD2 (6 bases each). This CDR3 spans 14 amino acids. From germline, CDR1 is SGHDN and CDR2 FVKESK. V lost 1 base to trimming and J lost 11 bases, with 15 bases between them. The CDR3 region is CASSQAGAPTQQFF. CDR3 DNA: TGTGCCAGCAGCCAAGCGGGGGCCCCCACTCAGCAGTTCTTC.

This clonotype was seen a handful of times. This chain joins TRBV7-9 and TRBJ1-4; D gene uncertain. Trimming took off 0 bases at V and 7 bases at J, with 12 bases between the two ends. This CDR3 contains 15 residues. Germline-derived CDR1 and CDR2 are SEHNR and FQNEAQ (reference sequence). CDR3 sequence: CASSLARSTAEKLFF. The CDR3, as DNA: TGTGCCAGCAGCTTAGCGCGCAGTACTGCTGAAAAACTGTTTTTT.

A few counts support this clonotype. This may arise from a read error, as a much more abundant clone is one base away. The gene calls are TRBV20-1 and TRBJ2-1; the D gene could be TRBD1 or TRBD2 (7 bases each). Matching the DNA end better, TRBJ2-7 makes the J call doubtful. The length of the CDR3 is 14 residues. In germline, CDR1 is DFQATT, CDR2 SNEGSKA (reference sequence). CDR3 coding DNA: TGCAGTGCTAGCAGGGGGGGCCGTTACAATGAGCAGTACTTC. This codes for CSASRGGRYNEQYF.

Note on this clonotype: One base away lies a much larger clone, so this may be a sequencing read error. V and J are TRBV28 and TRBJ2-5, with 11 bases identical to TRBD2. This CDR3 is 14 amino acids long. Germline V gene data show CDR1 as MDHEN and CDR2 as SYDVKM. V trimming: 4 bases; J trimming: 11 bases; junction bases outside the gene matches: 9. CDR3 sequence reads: CASSSLIAGGKQYF. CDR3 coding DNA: TGTGCCAGCAGTTCCCTGATAGCGGGGGGGAAGCAGTACTTC.

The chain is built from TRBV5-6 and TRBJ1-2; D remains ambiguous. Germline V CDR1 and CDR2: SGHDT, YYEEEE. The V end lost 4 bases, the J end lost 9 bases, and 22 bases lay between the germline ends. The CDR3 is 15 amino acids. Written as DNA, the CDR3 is TGTGCCAGCAGCCCGAGGCCGGACGGCACGCCCCGCTACACCTTC. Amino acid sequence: CASSPRPDGTPRYTF.

The CDR3 loop is CATSSLWGGSTGELFF. The CDR3 bases are TGTGCCACCAGCAGCCTCTGGGGGGGAAGTACCGGGGAGCTGTTTTTT. The chain recombines TRBV15 with TRBJ2-2, with 7 bases matching TRBD2. This CDR3 spans 16 amino acids. The V segment lost 3 bases and the J segment 5 bases; nucleotides outside the gene matches: 9. Germline V gives CDR1 LNHNV, CDR2 YYDKDF (reference sequence).

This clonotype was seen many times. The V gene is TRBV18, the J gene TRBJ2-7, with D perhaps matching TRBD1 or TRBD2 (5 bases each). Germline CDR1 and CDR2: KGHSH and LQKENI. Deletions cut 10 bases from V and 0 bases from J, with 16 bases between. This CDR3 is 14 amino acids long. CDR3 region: CATTGATGSYEQYF. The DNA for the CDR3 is TGTGCCACCACCGGGGCCACGGGCTCCTACGAGCAGTACTTC.

The CDR3 DNA sequence: TGCGCCAGCAGCCATCTACAGGATAGCTCCTACAATGAGCAGTTCTTC. It yields the protein CASSHLQDSSYNEQFF. V is TRBV4-1 and J is TRBJ2-1; possible D gene TRBD1, 5 bases. The CDR3 totals 16 residues. The germline CDR1 and CDR2 sequences are MGHRA and YSYEKL. V shed 3 bases and J shed 0 bases, with 12 bases lying between them.

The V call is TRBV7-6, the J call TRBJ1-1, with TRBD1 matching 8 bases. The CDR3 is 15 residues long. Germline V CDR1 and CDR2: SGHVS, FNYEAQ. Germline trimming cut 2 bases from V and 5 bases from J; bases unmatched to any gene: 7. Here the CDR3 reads CASSLMGQAGTEAFF. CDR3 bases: TGTGCCAGCAGCTTAATGGGACAGGCTGGTACTGAAGCTTTCTTT.

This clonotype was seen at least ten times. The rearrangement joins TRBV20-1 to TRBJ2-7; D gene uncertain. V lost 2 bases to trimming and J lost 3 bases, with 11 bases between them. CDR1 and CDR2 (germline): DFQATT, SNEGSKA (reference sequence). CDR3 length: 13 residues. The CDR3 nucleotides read TGCAGTGCTAGACCCTACAGATTCTACGAGCAGTACTTC. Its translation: CSARPYRFYEQYF.

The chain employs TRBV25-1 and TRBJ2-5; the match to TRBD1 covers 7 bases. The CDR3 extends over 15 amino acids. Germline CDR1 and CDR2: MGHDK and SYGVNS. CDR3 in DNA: TGTCTCAGCAGTGACGATACAGGGGTCCAAGAGACCCAGTACTTC. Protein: CLSSDDTGVQETQYF.

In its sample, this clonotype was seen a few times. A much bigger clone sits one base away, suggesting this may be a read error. The CDR3 region has the DNA TGCAGTGCGGAAAGAGGCTGGTCCAGGGATGAGCAGTTCTTC. Amino acid sequence: CSAERGWSRDEQFF. The rearrangement joins TRBV20-1 to TRBJ2-1, with D perhaps matching TRBD1 (5 bases). This CDR3 spans 14 amino acids. Trimming removed 6 bases from V and 8 bases from J, with 20 bases in between. Germline-derived CDR1 and CDR2 are DFQATT and SNEGSKA (reference sequence).

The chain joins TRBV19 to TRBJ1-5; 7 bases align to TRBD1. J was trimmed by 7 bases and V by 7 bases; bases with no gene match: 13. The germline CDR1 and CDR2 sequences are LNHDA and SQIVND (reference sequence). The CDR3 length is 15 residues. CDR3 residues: CASTRSGQAGQPQHF. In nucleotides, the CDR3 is TGTGCCAGTACCCGATCAGGACAGGCAGGACAGCCCCAGCATTTT.

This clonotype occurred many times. This CDR3 is CSAAGTGQLDTQYF. CDR3 DNA: TGCAGTGCCGCCGGGACAGGGCAATTGGATACGCAGTATTTT. The genes are TRBV20-1 and TRBJ2-3; 9 bases map to TRBD1. V gave up 6 bases and J gave up 6 bases; unmatched junction bases: 10. The CDR3 totals 14 residues. Per the germline V gene, CDR1 is DFQATT and CDR2 is SNEGSKA (reference sequence).

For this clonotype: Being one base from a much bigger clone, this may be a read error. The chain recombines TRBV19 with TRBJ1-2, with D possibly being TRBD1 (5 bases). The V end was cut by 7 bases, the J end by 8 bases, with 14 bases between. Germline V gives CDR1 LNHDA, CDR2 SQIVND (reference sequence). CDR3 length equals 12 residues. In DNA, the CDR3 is TGTGCCAGTAATATGTTCGGGGACGGCTACACCTTC. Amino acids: CASNMFGDGYTF.